The clone carrying this TCR beta chain was counted ten times or more. What it binds is unknown. The data were taken from a study of CD8+CD57+ T cells in acquired aplastic anemia. The wider study: Sorted CD4+ and CD8+ cells yielded around 3.2 ug of DNA on average. Study results and caveats: Researchers reported that CD8+ Simpson's diversity was not significantly different in patients versus controls.

The sequenced patients had an expansion of CD8+CD57+ cells seen by flow cytometry. Patients had received no therapy at the time of blood sampling. Trimming shortened V by 6 bases and J by 5 bases, and 14 bases separated the two germline ends. Germline V lookup: CDR1 MNHEY, CDR2 SMNVEV (reference sequence). The CDR3 runs 15 residues. TCR beta VDJ and CDR3 profiles were obtained from a genomic DNA template. One entry per CDR3 protein, called by TCRdb with MiXCR from the reads. In the table there are 150,000 to 180,000 distinct CDR3 sequences, over 50% of which are singletons. This TCR was recovered from a human donor with aplastic anemia. J is TRBJ1-6 and V is TRBV27, with D possibly being TRBD1 (6 bases). Input material: sorted CD4+, CD8+, or CD8+CD57+ T cells (not recorded which) from PBMCs. The CDR3 reads CASRLDRSNNSPLHF. CDR3 DNA: TGTGCCAGCAGGCTAGACAGGAGTAATAATTCACCCCTCCACTTT.